This T cell receptor (beta chain) was obtained from a study of blood T cell repertoires in COVID-19. Background on the study: The samples span acute and convalescent COVID-19 from the United States, Italy and Spain. PBMCs, B-cell-depleted T cells, or T cells provided the cDNA or gDNA that made up the material.

The germline gives CDR1 SGHAT, CDR2 FQNNGV. Trimming shortened V by 11 bases and J by 0 bases, and 8 bases separated the two germline ends. This CDR3 is 13 amino acids long. Original analysis: Using reference gene primer amplification, nucleated cell counts were estimated. Profiling relied on immunoSEQ multiplex PCR, and the TCRdb table lists in-frame clones only, not all of them. V and J calls and clone size are given by that table; D and trimming were obtained from the DNA. This table holds a few hundred thousand clones, about 90% found once. V and J are TRBV11-2 and TRBJ2-6; D unclear. Sequencing used peripheral blood. The TCR was taken from a man aged 40-55 years with active or convalescent COVID-19. The CDR3, as DNA: TGTGCCTCCCGGAGCTCTGGGGCCAACGTCCTGACTTTC. Translation gives CASRSSGANVLTF.